What follows are 21 T cell receptor beta chains derived from one specimen sequenced in a study of blood T cell repertoires in COVID-19. Using immunoSEQ multiplex PCR, the repertoire was profiled, and TCRdb retains in-frame clones only, with some absent. This table holds roughly 240,000 clones, 86% found once. Sequenced: PBMCs or T cells enriched from blood (not recorded which). The receptors derive from a woman aged 50 to 60 who had recovered from COVID-19.

The chain recombines TRBV10-1 with TRBJ2-3; 7 positions agree with TRBD1. The V and J ends lost 0 bases and 1 base, in that order; junction bases with no gene match: 7. Germline V lookup: CDR1 WNHNN, CDR2 SYGVQD (reference sequence). This CDR3 has 17 residues. CDR3 sequence: CASSESRRGLGTDTQYF. DNA for the CDR3: TGCGCCAGCAGTGAGTCGAGAAGGGGGCTGGGCACAGATACGCAGTATTTT.

This chain's CDR3 is CAWGQGRANTGELFF. As DNA, the CDR3 is TGTGCCTGGGGTCAGGGAAGGGCCAACACCGGGGAGCTGTTTTTT. The V call is TRBV30, the J call TRBJ2-2; TRBD1 is a possible D gene (5 bases). The length of the CDR3 is 15 residues. Germline CDR1 and CDR2: GTSNPN and SVGIG (reference sequence). V lost 5 bases, J lost 2 bases, and 15 bases lay in between.

Comment on this clone: A read error may produce the germline difference seen at one junction end. V is TRBV28 and J is TRBJ1-5; 8 nucleotides agree with TRBD1. The CDR3 runs to 17 residues. The germline V gene encodes CDR1 MDHEN and CDR2 SYDVKM. The CDR3 coding sequence is TGTGCCAGCAATTTAATAGGGGGACAGGCAAGCAATCAGCCCCAGCATTTT. It yields the protein CASNLIGGQASNQPQHF.

The V and J genes are TRBV29-1 and TRBJ2-4, with D perhaps matching TRBD2 (5 bases). Germline V gene lookup returns CDR1 SQVTM and CDR2 ANQGSEA. CDR3 length equals 14 residues. V was pared by 4 bases and J by 3 bases, with 13 bases between. The CDR3, as DNA: TGCAGCGTTGGGTCGGGGTTTGGCAAAAACATTCAGTACTTC. Amino acid sequence: CSVGSGFGKNIQYF.

The CDR3 bases are TGTGCCAGCAGCTTAGACAGGGCCAATGAGCAGTTCTTC. As protein: CASSLDRANEQFF. V is TRBV7-2 and J is TRBJ2-1; tentatively, D is TRBD1 (6 bases). V shed 1 base and J shed 6 bases, with 7 bases lying between them. The CDR3 is 13 residues long. CDR1 and CDR2 from the germline V gene are SGHTA and FQGNSA.

The J gene is TRBJ2-1, the V gene TRBV28, with unresolved D. V dropped 6 bases and J dropped 6 bases, with 18 bases sitting between them. Germline-derived CDR1 and CDR2 are MDHEN and SYDVKM. The CDR3 sequence is 15 residues long. CDR3 sequence: CASRDLIARLNEQFF. In DNA, the CDR3 is TGTGCCAGCAGGGATCTAATAGCCCGGCTCAATGAGCAGTTCTTC.

In its sample, this clone was seen once. This chain links TRBV7-3 with TRBJ1-5, with D possibly TRBD1 on 5 matching bases. CDR1 and CDR2 from the germline V gene are SGHTA and FQGTGA. Trimming shortened V by 4 bases and J by 2 bases, and 18 bases separated the two germline ends. This CDR3 has 17 residues. CDR3 amino acids: CASSSGGEILGNQPQHF. CDR3 in DNA: TGTGCCAGCAGCTCCGGGGGTGAGATCCTGGGCAATCAGCCCCAGCATTTT.

There are a few counts of this clone. The V call is TRBV5-4, the J call TRBJ1-1, with D uncertain. This CDR3 has 14 amino acids. Germline assignment: CDR1 SGHNT and CDR2 YYREEE (reference sequence). V lost 0 bases and J lost 4, with 10 bases in between. The CDR3 DNA reads TGTGCCAGCAGCTTGGGGCAGTCTCTCACTGAAGCTTTCTTT. This sequence encodes CASSLGQSLTEAFF.

The chain couples TRBV7-3 to TRBJ1-2, with 7 nucleotides matching TRBD1. V dropped 1 base and J dropped 7; count of bases not matched to a gene: 15. There are 17 residues in the CDR3. The germline CDR1 and CDR2 sequences are SGHTA and FQGTGA. The CDR3 DNA is TGTGCCAGCAGCTTAAGGATATCGTACACAGGGGCTAGTGGCTACACCTTC. Its protein product is CASSLRISYTGASGYTF. Using reference TRBV7-3 and TRBJ1-2 for the parts outside the CDR3, the full variable domain is GAGVSQTPSNKVTEKGKYVELRCDPISGHTALYWYRQSLGQGPEFLIYFQGTGAADDSGLPNDRFFAVRPEGSVSTLKIQRTERGDSAVYLCASSLRISYTGASGYTFGSGTRLTVV.

This clone was detected only once. The chain has TRBV30 and TRBJ2-7; TRBD2 matches at 8 bases. Per the germline V gene, CDR1 is GTSNPN and CDR2 is SVGIG (reference sequence). The CDR3 loop spans 13 amino acids. The ends lost 1 base at V and 6 bases at J; junction bases unmatched: 5. CDR3 residues: CAWSGAGVVEQYF. As DNA, the CDR3 is TGTGCCTGGAGTGGAGCGGGAGTCGTCGAGCAGTACTTC.

The chain couples TRBV4-1 to TRBJ2-5, with 9 nucleotides matching TRBD2. This CDR3 has 14 amino acids. Trimming took 4 bases from V and 5 from J; bases not matched to a gene: 5. Germline assignment: CDR1 MGHRA and CDR2 YSYEKL. The CDR3 nucleotides read TGCGCCAGCAGCCGGCTAAGCGGGGGGGAGACCCAGTACTTC. This translates into CASSRLSGGETQYF.

This clone was seen more than once but under ten times. The chain joins TRBV9 to TRBJ1-1; D is perhaps TRBD1 (6 bases). Germline lookup yields CDR1 SGDLS and CDR2 YYNGEE. The CDR3 spans 14 residues. V lost 4 bases, J lost 6 bases, and 16 bases lay in between. The CDR3 reads CASSISQGAAEAFF. The CDR3 nucleotides are TGTGCCAGCAGCATATCACAGGGTGCGGCTGAAGCTTTCTTT.

This chain joins TRBV28 and TRBJ2-1; 7 nucleotides match TRBD2. The V and J ends lost 6 bases and 4 bases, in that order; junction bases with no gene match: 9. CDR1 MDHEN and CDR2 SYDVKM come from the germline V gene. This CDR3 region has 15 residues. DNA for the CDR3: TGTGCCAGCAGATCCTTTCCTAGCGGTTACAATGAGCAGTTCTTC. This codes for CASRSFPSGYNEQFF.

The rearrangement links TRBV10-3 to TRBJ1-2; TRBD1 agrees at 9 bases. The V and J ends lost 6 bases and 8 bases, in that order; junction bases with no gene match: 10. CDR3 length: 14 amino acids. CDR1 is ENHRY, CDR2 SYGVKD, per germline. For the CDR3, the DNA is TGTGCCATCAGAGCCGGGACAGGGTTGGGCGGCTACACCTTC. Translation gives CAIRAGTGLGGYTF.

This clone was seen a handful of times. V and J are TRBV11-1 and TRBJ1-2; D may be TRBD1 (6 bases). Germline lookup yields CDR1 SGHAT and CDR2 FQDESV (reference sequence). This CDR3 has 14 residues. V was shortened by 4 bases and J by 5 bases, with 14 bases between the two germline ends. The CDR3, as DNA: TGTGCCAGCAGCTCCGCCAGACAGGCATATGGCTACACCTTC. This sequence encodes CASSSARQAYGYTF.

The chain links TRBV5-1 to TRBJ2-1; the match to TRBD2 covers 9 bases. Germline assignment: CDR1 SGHRS and CDR2 YFSETQ. With V trimmed by 2 bases and J by 8 bases, 2 bases remained unmatched. The CDR3 runs 13 residues. CDR3 coding DNA: TGCGCCAGCAGCTTTAGCGGGGGCGATGAGCAGTTCTTC. Its protein product is CASSFSGGDEQFF.

The rearrangement uses TRBV30 and TRBJ1-1, with 7 bases matching TRBD1. The germline CDR1 and CDR2 sequences are GTSNPN and SVGIG (reference sequence). This CDR3 is 12 amino acids long. The trim removed 8 bases at V and 1 base at J, leaving 4 bases unmatched. Here the CDR3 reads CARNRGNTEAFF. The CDR3 DNA follows: TGTGCCAGAAACAGGGGGAACACTGAAGCTTTCTTT.

V is TRBV27 and J is TRBJ2-7; 10 bases map to TRBD2. With 6 bases clipped from V and 4 bases from J, the junction kept 9 bases outside the gene matches. The CDR3 is made up of 15 amino acids. The germline V gene encodes CDR1 MNHEY and CDR2 SMNVEV (reference sequence). The CDR3 is CASSSWGLATYEQYF. The CDR3 DNA sequence: TGTGCCAGCAGCAGCTGGGGACTAGCGACATACGAGCAGTACTTC.

This chain connects TRBV27 to TRBJ2-7; D gene uncertain. Per germline, CDR1 MNHEY and CDR2 SMNVEV (reference sequence). Trimming left V 2 bases short and J 3 bases short, with 17 bases between. The CDR3 runs 16 residues. CDR3 loop: CASSLLSRRSNYEQYF. The CDR3 region has the DNA TGTGCCAGCAGTTTACTGTCTCGACGGAGCAACTACGAGCAGTACTTC.

The J gene is TRBJ1-2, the V gene TRBV6-5; 7 nucleotides align to TRBD1. Germline lookup yields CDR1 MNHEY and CDR2 SVGAGI. This CDR3 contains 15 residues. The V segment lost 0 bases and the J segment 4 bases; nucleotides outside the gene matches: 5. The CDR3 DNA sequence: TGTGCCAGCAGTTACTCGGGACAGCAACTCTATGGCTACACCTTC. Translating it yields CASSYSGQQLYGYTF.

V is TRBV2 and J is TRBJ1-1; 7 nucleotides align to TRBD1. Germline V lookup: CDR1 SNHLY, CDR2 FYNNEI. V trimming: 4 bases; J trimming: 0 bases; junction bases outside the gene matches: 5. The CDR3 runs 15 residues. CDR3 sequence (DNA): TGTGCCAGCAGTGGTCAGGGGGTGATGAACACTGAAGCTTTCTTT. It yields the protein CASSGQGVMNTEAFF.